A single sample gave rise to the 26 T cell receptor beta chains below, sequenced in a study of spatial heterogeneity in lung cancer. The sample's time point: blood at routine non-recurrence follow-up after resection. Sequencing of whole RNA from tumor, nontumor lung or frozen PBMC involved no sorting. TCRdb independently ran MiXCR on the 5' RACE reads; one entry per CDR3 protein. The table records fewer than 55,000 distinct CDR3 sequences, about 7.4% of them present only once. The source was PBMCs, collected at follow-up. The source is a female donor with early-stage non-small cell lung cancer.

This rearrangement joins TRBV5-1 to TRBJ2-3; 12 nucleotides match TRBD2. J was trimmed by 0 bases and V by 4 bases; bases with no gene match: 9. This CDR3 has 18 residues. Per the germline V gene, CDR1 is SGHRS and CDR2 is YFSETQ. CDR3 amino acids: CASSTGTSGYSSTDTQYF. The CDR3, as DNA: TGCGCCAGCAGCACCGGGACTAGCGGGTACTCTAGCACAGATACGCAGTATTTT. Together with reference TRBV5-1 and TRBJ2-3, the CDR3 gives the full variable domain: KAGVTQTPRYLIKTRGQQVTLSCSPISGHRSVSWYQQTPGQGLQFLFEYFSETQRNKGNFPGRFSGRQFSNSRSEMNVSTLELGDSALYLCASSTGTSGYSSTDTQYFGPGTRLTVL.

This clonotype came up many times. This rearrangement joins TRBV5-5 to TRBJ2-3; D tentatively reads TRBD1 or TRBD2 (5 bases each). This CDR3 is 16 amino acids long. Trimming stripped 4 bases from V and 1 base from J, with 16 bases between. Germline lookup yields CDR1 SGHKS and CDR2 YYEKEE (reference sequence). The CDR3 here is CASSPGPNHRTDTQYF. The CDR3 DNA reads TGTGCCAGCAGCCCGGGACCCAACCATCGCACAGATACGCAGTATTTT.

In its sample, this clonotype was seen a few times. The chain employs TRBV7-3 and TRBJ1-3; D is uncertain. Germline loops: CDR1 SGHTA, CDR2 FQGTGA. V dropped 4 bases and J dropped 2 bases, with 18 bases sitting between them. CDR3 length: 17 amino acids. Written as DNA, the CDR3 is TGTGCCAGCAGCTCGGGAATCGGGATCGGCACTGGAAACACCATATATTTT. Amino acids: CASSSGIGIGTGNTIYF. The variable domain in full, with the rest retrieved from reference TRBV7-3 and TRBJ1-3, is GAGVSQTPSNKVTEKGKYVELRCDPISGHTALYWYRQSLGQGPEFLIYFQGTGAADDSGLPNDRFFAVRPEGSVSTLKIQRTERGDSAVYLCASSSGIGIGTGNTIYFGEGSWLTVV.

In its sample, this clonotype was seen many times. The chain employs TRBV29-1 and TRBJ1-4, with 8 positions matching TRBD1. This CDR3 has 16 residues. Unmatched junction bases numbered 15, after V lost 6 bases and J lost 6 bases. Germline-derived CDR1 and CDR2 are SQVTM and ANQGSEA. The CDR3 reads CSVSGQGAYNYEKLFF. DNA of the CDR3: TGCAGCGTCTCCGGCCAGGGGGCGTATAATTATGAAAAACTGTTTTTT.

This clonotype was seen ten or more times. The chain is built from TRBV5-1 and TRBJ2-7; no definite D call. Trimming removed 0 bases from V and 1 base from J, with 5 bases in between. This CDR3 region has 13 residues. Germline V gene sequence: CDR1 SGHRS, CDR2 YFSETQ. CDR3 nucleotide sequence: TGCGCCAGCAGCTTGGAACGGTCCTACGAGCAGTACTTC. The encoded protein is CASSLERSYEQYF.

V and J are TRBV28 and TRBJ2-7; TRBD2 matches 8 bases. The V and J ends lost 7 bases and 1 base, in that order; junction bases with no gene match: 9. Germline V gene lookup returns CDR1 MDHEN and CDR2 SYDVKM. This CDR3 comprises 15 residues. The CDR3 is CASKRSGALSYEQYF. The CDR3 DNA is TGTGCCAGCAAACGTAGCGGGGCCCTATCCTACGAGCAGTACTTC.

This clonotype was detected many times. The V and J genes are TRBV10-3 and TRBJ1-2; 11 positions match TRBD1. Germline V CDR1 and CDR2: ENHRY, SYGVKD. This CDR3 is 13 amino acids long. The J segment lost 4 bases and the V segment lost 10 bases, leaving 5 bases of the junction unmatched. The CDR3 is CASSGTGGYGYTF. The CDR3 DNA reads TGTGCCAGCTCCGGGACAGGGGGCTATGGCTACACCTTC.

This clonotype has a count of ten or more. This chain links TRBV11-2 with TRBJ2-3; 7 nucleotides agree with TRBD1. CDR1 is SGHAT and CDR2 is FQNNGV in the germline V gene. After removal of 4 bases from V and 11 bases from J, the junction contained 9 bases not matched to a gene. CDR3 length equals 13 residues. The CDR3 DNA follows: TGTGCCAGCAGCTCCTTACAGACAGGGTGGCAGTATTTT. Translated, it gives CASSSLQTGWQYF.

This clonotype was counted many times. This chain links TRBV6-1 with TRBJ1-6, with 8 bases lining up with TRBD1. Germline trimming cut 8 bases from V and 6 bases from J; bases unmatched to any gene: 3. This CDR3 has 13 amino acids. Germline V gene data show CDR1 as MNHNS and CDR2 as SASEGT. The CDR3 nucleotides read TGTGCCAGCTTTGACAGGGGTAATTCACCCCTCCACTTT. Protein: CASFDRGNSPLHF.

This clonotype has only a few counts. V usage is TRBV12-5 and J usage is TRBJ2-3; the D is unclear. Germline V gene lookup returns CDR1 LGHNT and CDR2 FRNRAP. V gave up 3 bases and J gave up 4 bases, with 8 bases separating them. CDR3 length: 13 residues. CDR3 coding DNA: TGTGCTAGTGGTTTCCGGACCGCAGATACGCAGTATTTT. Its protein product is CASGFRTADTQYF.

In this sample, this clonotype turned up a few times. In DNA, the CDR3 is TGTGCCAGCAGCTCCGTGGGCCGTCGGACAGATACGCAGTATTTT. Encoded protein: CASSSVGRRTDTQYF. J is TRBJ2-3 and V is TRBV3-1; D is unclear. The germline V gene has CDR1 LGHDT and CDR2 YNNKEL (reference sequence). V dropped 5 bases and J dropped 3 bases, with 15 bases sitting between them. The CDR3 extends over 15 amino acids.

CDR3 protein: CASSPRGPSSGNTIYF. CDR3 in DNA: TGCGCCAGCAGCCCGCGGGGACCTAGCTCTGGAAACACCATATATTTT. The chain carries TRBV5-1 and TRBJ1-3; perhaps TRBD1 as D (5 bases). The CDR3 contains 16 residues. Germline CDR1 reads SGHRS; CDR2 reads YFSETQ. V shed 4 bases and J shed 0 bases, with 14 bases lying between them.

The chain joins TRBV6-2 or TRBV6-3 to TRBJ1-1; D unresolved. The CDR3 consists of 15 residues. The V end was cut by 5 bases, the J end by 5 bases, with 18 bases between. The germline CDR1 and CDR2 sequences are MNHEY and SVGEGT. The CDR3 here is CASSTLLRTGTEAFF. DNA for the CDR3: TGTGCCAGCAGTACCCTCCTACGGACGGGAACTGAAGCTTTCTTT.

This clonotype was detected many times. The rearrangement uses TRBV7-2 and TRBJ2-5; D unresolved. Per germline, CDR1 SGHTA and CDR2 FQGNSA. This CDR3 is 15 amino acids long. Trimming removed 1 base from V and 3 bases from J, with 12 bases in between. The CDR3 DNA is TGTGCCAGCAGCTTAGTTCAGCGATTAAAAGAGACCCAGTACTTC. It yields the protein CASSLVQRLKETQYF. The whole variable domain, filled in from reference TRBV7-2 and TRBJ2-5, reads GAGVSQSPSNKVTEKGKDVELRCDPISGHTALYWYRQSLGQGLEFLIYFQGNSAPDKSGLPSDRFSAERTGGSVSTLTIQRTQQEDSAVYLCASSLVQRLKETQYFGPGTRLLVL.

Of note for this clonotype: The missing conserved phenylalanine or tryptophan at the end of this CDR3 makes a read error likely. The rearrangement joins TRBV28 to TRBJ1-2, with D hard to call. Trimming took off 3 bases at V and 5 bases at J, with 10 bases between the two ends. CDR1 MDHEN and CDR2 SYDVKM come from the germline V gene. This CDR3 spans 13 amino acids. CDR3 sequence: CASSFGVQYGYTI. The DNA of the CDR3 is TGTGCCAGCAGTTTCGGGGTTCAATATGGCTACACCATC.

This clonotype was counted many times. The chain employs TRBV24-1 and TRBJ2-3; 7 bases fit TRBD1. CDR3 length: 17 amino acids. Germline V CDR1 and CDR2: KGHDR, SFDVKD. Unmatched junction bases numbered 14, after V lost 9 bases and J lost 0 bases. The CDR3 loop reads CATAGARGGPSTDTQYF. The CDR3 DNA is TGTGCCACCGCCGGAGCGAGAGGGGGCCCAAGCACAGATACGCAGTATTTT.

The table lists this clonotype with many counts. The V and J genes are TRBV12-3 or TRBV12-4 and TRBJ2-1; D tentatively reads TRBD1 or TRBD2 (5 bases each). This CDR3 is 14 amino acids long. Trimming pared 5 bases from V and 4 bases from J, leaving 12 bases between. The CDR3 loop reads CASSRDGRYNEQFF. The CDR3 DNA follows: TGTGCCAGCAGTCGGGACGGGCGGTACAATGAGCAGTTCTTC.

This clonotype was recorded a few times. The rearrangement links TRBV6-5 to TRBJ2-3; D is uncertain. CDR1 is MNHEY, CDR2 SVGAGI, per germline. V was clipped by 5 bases and J by 2 bases, with 17 bases between them. The CDR3 loop spans 16 amino acids. The CDR3 nucleotides read TGTGCCAGCAGTCAGAACCCCCGGCCCCCCACAGATACGCAGTATTTT. This codes for CASSQNPRPPTDTQYF.

Ten or more counts support this clonotype. The rearrangement uses TRBV7-2 and TRBJ1-4, with D possibly matching TRBD1 (6 bases). Germline loops: CDR1 SGHTA, CDR2 FQGNSA. The ends were cut back, 5 bases at V and 0 bases at J, with 10 bases in the middle. The CDR3 consists of 15 residues. CDR3 bases: TGTGCCAGCAGCGAAGGGGGGTCAACTAATGAAAAACTGTTTTTT. Translating gives CASSEGGSTNEKLFF.

V gene TRBV9 combines with J gene TRBJ2-1; TRBD2 is a possible D gene (6 bases). CDR3 length equals 16 residues. Trimming pared 3 bases from V and 4 bases from J, leaving 17 bases between. Germline-derived CDR1 and CDR2 are SGDLS and YYNGEE. CDR3 nucleotide sequence: TGTGCCAGCAGCGGAGGGTCACTAGGAGGGTACAATGAGCAGTTCTTC. This encodes CASSGGSLGGYNEQFF.

This clonotype has just a few counts. The rearrangement links TRBV20-1 to TRBJ1-6, with a weak D call TRBD1 (6 bases). Germline CDR1 is DFQATT and CDR2 is SNEGSKA (reference sequence). V shed 0 bases and J shed 0 bases, with 18 bases lying between them. The CDR3 is 19 residues long. The CDR3, as DNA: TGCAGTGCTAGAGATTTTCTTTTAAAAGGGGGCTCCTATAATTCACCCCTCCACTTT. As protein: CSARDFLLKGGSYNSPLHF.

This clonotype was observed many times. The chain joins TRBV7-6 to TRBJ1-1; weak D call: TRBD1 (6 bases). The CDR3 spans 15 residues. The germline V and J ends were trimmed by 2 bases and 2 bases, with 12 bases remaining between them. Germline values: CDR1 SGHVS, CDR2 FNYEAQ. CDR3 amino acids: CASSLRGRGNTEAFF. In DNA form, the CDR3 reads TGTGCCAGCAGCTTACGAGGCAGGGGAAACACTGAAGCTTTCTTT. Full variable domain (missing parts from reference TRBV7-6 and TRBJ1-1): GAGVSQSPRYKVTKRGQDVALRCDPISGHVSLYWYRQALGQGPEFLTYFNYEAQQDKSGLPNDRFSAERPEGSISTLTIQRTEQRDSAMYRCASSLRGRGNTEAFFGQGTRLTVV.

This clonotype showed up many times. The V call is TRBV29-1, the J call TRBJ2-5, with D perhaps TRBD2 (5 bases). Germline V gene data show CDR1 as SQVTM and CDR2 as ANQGSEA. V lost 4 bases to trimming and J lost 5 bases, with 11 bases between them. The CDR3 is made up of 12 amino acids. In DNA form, the CDR3 reads TGCAGCGTTGTAGGAGGAGGCGAGACCCAGTACTTC. Its protein is CSVVGGGETQYF.

This chain connects TRBV7-2 to TRBJ2-7; 8 nucleotides align to TRBD1. CDR3 size: 16 residues. Germline V gives CDR1 SGHTA, CDR2 FQGNSA. Trimming removed 1 base from V and 0 bases from J; junction bases left unmatched: 5. CDR3 nucleotide sequence: TGTGCCAGCAGCTTAGATCAGGGGGCGGACTCCTACGAGCAGTACTTC. It encodes CASSLDQGADSYEQYF.

This clonotype was detected only a few times. The rearrangement links TRBV6-5 to TRBJ2-7; D possibly corresponds to TRBD1 (6 bases). Germline CDR1 and CDR2: MNHEY and SVGAGI. The CDR3 runs to 14 residues. V was shortened by 6 bases and J by 2 bases, with 14 bases between the two germline ends. The CDR3 here is CASRPGRTAYEQYF. CDR3 DNA sequence: TGTGCCAGCAGACCCGGTAGGACAGCCTACGAGCAGTACTTC.

In its sample, this clonotype was seen many times. The CDR3 loop reads CASSFGATKDYGYTF. In DNA form, the CDR3 reads TGTGCCAGCAGTTTTGGGGCGACGAAGGACTATGGCTACACCTTC. The chain uses TRBV5-4 and TRBJ1-2; weak D call: TRBD1 (5 bases). This CDR3 has 15 amino acids. Trimming shortened V by 5 bases and J by 3 bases, and 17 bases separated the two germline ends. The germline V gene encodes CDR1 SGHNT and CDR2 YYREEE (reference sequence).